Ten or more counts support the clone carrying this T cell receptor beta chain. Antigen: not known. Blood RNA originated from unsorted whole blood, with germline DNA additionally extracted. The length of the CDR3 is 13 residues. Trimming cost V 6 bases and J 7 bases; bases outside gene matches: 7. The sample belongs to a study of tumor-infiltrating lymphocytes in primary liver carcinoma. Study results and limitations: Tumors carried a top-250-clone fraction significantly exceeding that of blood (p = 0.039).

With around 500 ng total RNA as template and a constant-region primer, TCR beta cDNA was made. Slightly modified ARM-PCR, run as three nested multiplex PCR rounds, produced the TCR beta libraries. The first two PCR rounds, approximately 10 cycles each, used TRBV1-TRBV30 forward primers and a C-beta reverse primer. TCRdb reanalysed the multiplex PCR reads using MiXCR and keeps one entry per CDR3 protein. The sample contains 330,000 or so distinct CDR3 sequences, approximately 64% of which appear only once. Sequencing was done on a sample of peripheral blood. The chain recombines TRBV12-3 or TRBV12-4 with TRBJ2-7; the match to TRBD1 covers 9 bases. The sequence was collected from a man aged 35 to 55 with primary liver carcinoma and hepatitis B virus infection. CDR3 sequence reads: CASSRDRAGEQYF. The DNA of the CDR3 is TGTGCCAGCAGCCGGGACAGGGCTGGGGAGCAGTACTTC.